This T cell receptor (beta chain) stems from a study of T cells in localized non-small cell lung cancer. Findings of the study overall: The study detected a median approximately 57 of the top 100 tumor clones in adjacent lung. Analysis by sequencing included only one tumor region, so heterogeneity remains possible.

This clone was recorded only once. No antigen is known for it. Using immunoSEQ multiplex PCR, the repertoire was profiled, and TCRdb retains in-frame clones only, with some absent. The table lists about 47,000 clones, about 88% of them singletons. The CDR3 sequence is 13 residues long. The V and J ends lost 2 bases and 6 bases respectively, with 11 bases between them. Germline CDR1 and CDR2: SGHNT and YYREEE (reference sequence). The receptor was isolated from a man aged 35-75 years with stage II lung adenocarcinoma. The V and J genes are TRBV5-4 and TRBJ1-2; D ambiguous. The specimen comprised PBMCs, sampled before any cancer treatment. The DNA for the CDR3 is TGTGCCAGCAGCTTTAGCGTCCTAGATGGCTACACCTTC. Translated: CASSFSVLDGYTF.